These 6 T cell receptor beta chains were sequenced from one sample in a study of blood T cell repertoires in COVID-19. Produced via immunoSEQ multiplex PCR; TCRdb's table is partial and in-frame only. Altogether around 300,000 clones are present, 85% being singletons, with the ten largest covering about 2.3%. Specimen: PBMCs or T cells enriched from blood (not recorded which). Every receptor here comes from a woman aged 50 to 60 who had recovered from COVID-19.

V usage is TRBV5-8 and J usage is TRBJ1-3; TRBD1 matches 8 bases. Germline V gene data show CDR1 as SGHTS and CDR2 as YDEGEE. Trimming at V came to 3 bases and at J to 0 bases, leaving 5 bases not matched to a gene. The CDR3 spans 16 residues. As DNA, the CDR3 is TGTGCCAGCAGCTCCTGGACAGGGCGCTCTGGAAACACCATATATTTT. It yields the protein CASSSWTGRSGNTIYF.

This clone was seen only a few times. The rearrangement uses TRBV7-2 and TRBJ2-2; D gene uncertain. Trimming pared 5 bases from V and 0 bases from J, leaving 13 bases between. The CDR3 length is 16 residues. CDR1 SGHTA and CDR2 FQGNSA come from the germline V gene. The DNA for the CDR3 is TGTGCCAGCAGCGTGAGGCTCTTATCGAACACCGGGGAGCTGTTTTTT. It specifies CASSVRLLSNTGELFF.

The chain joins TRBV11-3 to TRBJ2-3, with 9 bases aligning to TRBD2. The V segment lost 5 bases and the J segment 2 bases; nucleotides outside the gene matches: 14. Germline lookup yields CDR1 SGHNT and CDR2 YENEEA. The CDR3 is 18 residues long. In DNA, the CDR3 is TGTGCCAGCAGCCGCCCTAATTTAGCGGGGGTGCCCACAGATACGCAGTATTTT. Its protein product is CASSRPNLAGVPTDTQYF. The variable domain in full, completed from reference TRBV11-3 and TRBJ2-3, reads EAGVVQSPRYKIIEKKQPVAFWCNPISGHNTLYWYLQNLGQGPELLIRYENEEAVDDSQLPKDRFSAERLKGVDSTLKIQPAELGDSAVYLCASSRPNLAGVPTDTQYFGPGTRLTVL.

J is TRBJ2-4 and V is TRBV19; 10 positions agree with TRBD1. Losses at the gene ends were 3 bases for V and 13 bases for J; bases not matched to a gene: 9. The CDR3 sequence is 14 residues long. CDR1 is LNHDA, CDR2 SQIVND, per germline (reference sequence). CDR3 residues: CASSIPSGTGVQYF. CDR3 bases: TGTGCCAGTAGTATTCCATCCGGGACAGGGGTACAGTACTTC.

Only a few counts were recorded for this clone. Here the CDR3 DNA reads TGTGCCATCAGGAAACAGGGGAACACTGAAGCTTTCTTT. Amino acid sequence: CAIRKQGNTEAFF. The J gene is TRBJ1-1, the V gene TRBV10-3; D perhaps matches TRBD1 (6 bases). Germline V gives CDR1 ENHRY, CDR2 SYGVKD. The V and J ends lost 6 bases and 1 base respectively, with 9 bases between them. The CDR3 covers 13 residues.

This chain links TRBV11-1 with TRBJ1-1; TRBD1 is a possible D gene (5 bases). V lost 0 bases and J lost 0, with 11 bases in between. This CDR3 contains 16 residues. CDR1 and CDR2 (germline): SGHAT, FQDESV (reference sequence). CDR3 nucleotide sequence: TGTGCCAGCAGCTTAGCGCTTCGGGGGTTGAACACTGAAGCTTTCTTT. This gives the protein CASSLALRGLNTEAFF.